The rows below give T cell receptor beta chains drawn from one sample of a study of OX40 agonist ivuxolimab in advanced cancers. TCRdb's table, derived via immunoSEQ multiplex PCR, lists solely in-frame clones and lacks some. In the table there are 95,000 to 150,000 clones, less than 95% of which are singletons. The sample here was CD4+ or CD8+ T cells sorted from blood, taken in a trial of the OX40 agonist ivuxolimab. The source of these receptors is an adult with an advanced solid tumor such as melanoma, head and neck, liver or kidney cancer. The CDR3 runs from the conserved cysteine through the conserved F or W. A D gene is named only where the DNA matches it firmly. Rows may omit the clone size; those that give it use once, few, many or a size class.

- - TRBJ1-4 TRBV28 CASSPGQLEKLFF TGTGCCAGCAGCCCCGGACAGCTCGAAAAACTGTTTTTT
- - TRBJ1-1 TRBV14 CASSQDQGSAEAFF TGTGCCAGCAGCCAAGATCAGGGTAGCGCTGAAGCTTTCTTT
once - TRBJ2-2 TRBV18 CASSPLANTGELFF TGTGCCAGCTCCCCACTAGCGAACACCGGGGAGCTGTTTTTT
- TRBD1 TRBJ1-6 TRBV23-1 CASSQTKQGYNSPLHF TGCGCCAGCAGTCAGACCAAACAGGGGTATAATTCACCCCTCCACTTT
- TRBD1 TRBJ2-2 TRBV19 CASSSSGTGVRGELFF TGTGCCAGTAGTTCCTCCGGGACAGGGGTTCGGGGGGAGCTGTTTTTT
- - TRBJ2-3 TRBV6-4 CASSDSATDTQYF TGTGCCAGCAGTGACTCGGCTACAGATACGCAGTATTTT
once - TRBJ2-7 TRBV6-6 CASSYSAGTFYEQYF TGTGCCAGCAGTTACTCTGCAGGGACCTTCTACGAGCAGTACTTC
- - TRBJ1-3 TRBV30 CAWSGGQSSGNTIYF TGTGCCTGGAGTGGGGGACAAAGCTCTGGAAACACCATATATTTT
- TRBD1 TRBJ1-1 TRBV7-8 CASSLAPGGSPEAFF TGTGCCAGCAGCTTAGCGCCAGGGGGCTCCCCTGAAGCTTTCTTT
- TRBD1 TRBJ1-5 TRBV19 CASSPYGQGAMGNQPQHF TGTGCCAGTAGCCCGTACGGACAGGGGGCTATGGGCAATCAGCCCCAGCATTTT
- - TRBJ1-4 TRBV11-2 CASSLPGREKLFF TGTGCCAGCAGCTTACCAGGGAGGGAAAAACTGTTTTTT
few - TRBJ1-5 TRBV15 CATSSWAEPQHF TGTGCCACCAGCAGTTGGGCGGAGCCCCAGCATTTT
- - TRBJ2-1 TRBV14 CASSVRNYNEQFF TGTGCCAGCAGCGTACGGAATTACAATGAGCAGTTCTTC
few TRBD1 TRBJ1-5 TRBV28 CAGTGPNQPQHF TGTGCCGGGACAGGGCCCAATCAGCCCCAGCATTTT
- TRBD1 TRBJ1-2 TRBV9 CASSPLGGQGATGYTF TGTGCCAGCAGCCCCCTGGGCGGACAGGGGGCTACAGGCTACACCTTC
- - TRBJ2-2 TRBV7-9 CASSLRASTNTGELFF TGTGCCAGCAGCTTAAGGGCCTCAACGAACACCGGGGAGCTGTTTTTT
- - TRBJ2-1 TRBV28 CASSSTRTGPYNEQFF TGTGCCAGCAGTTCGACCCGGACTGGGCCCTACAATGAGCAGTTCTTC
- - TRBJ1-2 TRBV5-6 CASSSDFYGYTF TGTGCCAGCAGCTCAGATTTCTATGGCTACACCTTC
- TRBD1 TRBJ1-2 TRBV29-1 CSVPPLGTAPLADYGYTF TGCAGCGTCCCCCCGCTCGGGACAGCCCCCTTAGCCGACTATGGCTACACCTTC
- - TRBJ2-7 TRBV6-5 CASSYLGSTGSYEQYF TGTGCCAGCAGTTACCTCGGATCGACGGGCTCCTACGAGCAGTACTTC
once - TRBJ2-1 TRBV27 CASSLSFRVPSADNEQFF TGTGCCAGCAGTTTATCTTTCAGGGTACCTAGCGCGGACAATGAGCAGTTCTTC
- - TRBJ2-7 TRBV5-1 CASSLLLADSYEQYF TGCGCCAGCAGCTTGCTTCTGGCAGACTCCTACGAGCAGTACTTC
- - TRBJ2-1 TRBV19 CASSTVRVRGQFF TGTGCCAGTAGTACAGTCAGGGTCCGGGGGCAGTTCTTC
few - TRBJ1-2 TRBV27 CASSPGNYGYTF TGTGCCAGCAGTCCCGGAAACTATGGCTACACCTTC
once - TRBJ2-7 TRBV15 CATSRDLNSYEQYF TGTGCCACCAGCAGAGATCTAAACTCCTACGAGCAGTACTTC
- - TRBJ1-4 TRBV19 CASSIGARGREKLFF TGTGCCAGTAGTATTGGGGCCAGGGGACGTGAAAAACTGTTTTTT
- TRBD2 TRBJ2-7 TRBV4-2 CASSQEEGLAGRYEQYF TGTGCCAGCAGCCAAGAGGAAGGACTAGCGGGACGCTACGAGCAGTACTTC
- TRBD1 TRBJ2-5 TRBV27 CASSLVQGQWETQYF TGTGCCAGCAGTTTAGTACAGGGGCAATGGGAGACCCAGTACTTC
- - TRBJ1-3 TRBV18 CASSPGLSGNTIYF TGTGCCAGCTCACCAGGACTCTCTGGAAACACCATATATTTT
- - TRBJ2-7 TRBV10-3 CAIGAADTLLEQYF TGTGCCATCGGCGCAGCGGACACCTTACTCGAGCAGTACTTC
once - TRBJ1-4 TRBV6-5 CASGGTEKLFF TGTGCCAGCGGCGGGACGGAAAAACTGTTTTTT
few TRBD1 TRBJ1-2 TRBV28 CASSSPDREGGYTF TGTGCCAGCAGTTCCCCGGACAGGGAGGGTGGCTACACCTTC
- - TRBJ1-5 TRBV19 CASSISRGGQPQHF TGTGCCAGTAGTATTTCCAGGGGTGGTCAGCCCCAGCATTTT
- TRBD1 TRBJ2-7 TRBV11-2 CASSLQGVGYEQYF TGTGCCAGCAGCTTACAGGGGGTCGGTTACGAGCAGTACTTC
- - TRBJ2-7 TRBV6-1 CASSPEGDFHYEQYF TGTGCCAGCAGTCCCGAGGGGGACTTCCACTACGAGCAGTACTTC
- - TRBJ1-4 TRBV29-1 CSVVASLGEKLFF TGCAGCGTTGTGGCTTCCCTAGGTGAAAAACTGTTTTTT
- TRBD1 TRBJ1-4 TRBV2 CASSPPGQGIF TGTGCCAGCAGCCCCCCGGGACAGGGGATTTTT
- TRBD1 TRBJ2-4 TRBV4-3 CASSQDTGTGRDIQYF TGCGCCAGCAGCCAAGATACGGGGACAGGGCGGGACATTCAGTACTTC
- TRBD1 TRBJ2-7 TRBV10-3 CAISESPGTGPEQYF TGTGCCATCAGTGAGTCCCCCGGGACAGGACCCGAGCAGTACTTC
once - TRBJ2-5 TRBV5-1 CASSLEGGQETQYF TGCGCCAGCAGCTTGGAGGGAGGACAAGAGACCCAGTACTTC
- - TRBJ1-4 TRBV19 CASSIKGAATNEKLFF TGTGCCAGTAGTATTAAAGGGGCGGCAACTAATGAAAAACTGTTTTTT
- - TRBJ1-5 TRBV7-2 CASSQDQGNQPQHF TGTGCCAGCAGCCAGGACCAGGGCAATCAGCCCCAGCATTTT
- TRBD2 TRBJ2-1 TRBV5-1 CASSFEGLAGFDEQFF TGCGCCAGCAGCTTCGAGGGACTAGCGGGATTCGATGAGCAGTTCTTC
once - TRBJ1-2 TRBV5-1 CASRLDALGQIGKGYTF TGCGCCAGCAGGTTGGATGCCCTAGGACAGATCGGTAAGGGCTACACCTTC
- - TRBJ1-1 TRBV9 CASSVVPSGTTEAFF TGTGCCAGCAGCGTAGTCCCCTCCGGGACCACTGAAGCTTTCTTT
- - TRBJ2-7 TRBV27 CASSLFGVPYEQYF TGTGCCAGCAGTTTATTTGGGGTTCCCTACGAGCAGTACTTC
- - TRBJ1-2 TRBV15 CATSRDLVTASYGYTF TGTGCCACCAGCAGAGATCTCGTGACCGCCAGCTATGGCTACACCTTC
- - TRBJ1-5 TRBV6-5 CASSSKRANQPQHF TGTGCCAGCAGTTCCAAACGGGCAAATCAGCCCCAGCATTTT
- - TRBJ2-7 TRBV27 CASSFNEGGPYEQYF TGTGCCAGCAGTTTTAACGAGGGCGGCCCCTACGAGCAGTACTTC
- TRBD1 TRBJ2-2 TRBV6-5 CASSHDRGNTGELFF TGTGCCAGCAGCCACGACAGGGGGAACACCGGGGAGCTGTTTTTT
- - TRBJ2-4 TRBV28 CASSFDGGINIQYF TGTGCCAGCAGTTTCGACGGGGGCATAAACATTCAGTACTTC
- TRBD1 TRBJ2-3 TRBV9 CASSGRTGPSTDTQYF TGTGCCAGCAGCGGACGGACAGGGCCTAGCACAGATACGCAGTATTTT
- - TRBJ1-1 TRBV6-5 CASSYSGVMNTEAFF TGTGCCAGCAGTTACTCGGGGGTGATGAACACTGAAGCTTTCTTT
once - TRBJ2-3 TRBV7-8 CASTPFGVVADTQYF TGTGCCAGCACCCCCTTTGGGGTTGTGGCAGATACGCAGTATTTT
- - TRBJ2-5 TRBV6-1 CASSEARFERTQYF TGTGCCAGCAGTGAAGCTAGGTTCGAAAGAACCCAGTACTTC